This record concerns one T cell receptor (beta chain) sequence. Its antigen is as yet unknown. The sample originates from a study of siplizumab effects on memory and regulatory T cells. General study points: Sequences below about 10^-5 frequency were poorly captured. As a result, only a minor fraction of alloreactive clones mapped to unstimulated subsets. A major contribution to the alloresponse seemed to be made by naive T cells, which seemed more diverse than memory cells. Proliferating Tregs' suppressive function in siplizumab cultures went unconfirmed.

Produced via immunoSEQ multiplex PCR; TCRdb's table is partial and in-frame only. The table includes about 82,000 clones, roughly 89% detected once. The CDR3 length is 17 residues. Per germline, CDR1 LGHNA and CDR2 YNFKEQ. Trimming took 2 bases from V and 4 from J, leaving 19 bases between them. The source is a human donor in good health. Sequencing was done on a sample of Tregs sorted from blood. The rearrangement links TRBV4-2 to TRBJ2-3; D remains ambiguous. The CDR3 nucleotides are TGTGCCAGCAGCCAACCCCCCCCCGCCAGGTTATCAGATACGCAGTATTTT. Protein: CASSQPPPARLSDTQYF.